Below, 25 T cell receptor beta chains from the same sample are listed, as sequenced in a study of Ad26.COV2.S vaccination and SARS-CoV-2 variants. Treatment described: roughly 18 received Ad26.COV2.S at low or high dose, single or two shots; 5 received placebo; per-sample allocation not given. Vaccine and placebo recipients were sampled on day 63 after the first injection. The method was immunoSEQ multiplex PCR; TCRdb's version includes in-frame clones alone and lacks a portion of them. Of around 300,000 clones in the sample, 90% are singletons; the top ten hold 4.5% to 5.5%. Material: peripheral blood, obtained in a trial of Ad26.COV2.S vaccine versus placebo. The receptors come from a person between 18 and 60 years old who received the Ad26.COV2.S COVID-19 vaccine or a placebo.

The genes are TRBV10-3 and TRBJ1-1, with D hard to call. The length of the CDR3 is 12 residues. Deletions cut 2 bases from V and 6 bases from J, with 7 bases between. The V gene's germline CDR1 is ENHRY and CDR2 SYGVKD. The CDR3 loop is CAISEPKAEAFF. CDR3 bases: TGTGCCATCAGTGAGCCCAAGGCTGAAGCTTTCTTT.

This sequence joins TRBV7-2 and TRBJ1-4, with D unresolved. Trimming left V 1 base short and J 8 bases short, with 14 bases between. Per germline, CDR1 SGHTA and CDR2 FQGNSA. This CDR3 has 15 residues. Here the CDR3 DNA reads TGTGCCAGCAGCTTAGGGGAGGGTTTAAGGGAAAAACTGTTTTTT. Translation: CASSLGEGLREKLFF.

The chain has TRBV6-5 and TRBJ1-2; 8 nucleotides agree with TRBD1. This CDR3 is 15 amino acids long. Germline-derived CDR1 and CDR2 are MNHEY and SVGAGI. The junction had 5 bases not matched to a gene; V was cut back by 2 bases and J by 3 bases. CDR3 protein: CASSYTGQGDYGYTF. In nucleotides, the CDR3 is TGTGCCAGCAGTTACACCGGACAGGGCGACTATGGCTACACCTTC.

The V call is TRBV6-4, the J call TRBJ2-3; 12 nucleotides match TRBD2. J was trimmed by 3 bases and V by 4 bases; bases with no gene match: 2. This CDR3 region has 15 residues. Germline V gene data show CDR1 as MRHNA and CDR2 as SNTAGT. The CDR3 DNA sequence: TGTGCCAGCAGTGCTCTAGCGGGGGGGACAGATACGCAGTATTTT. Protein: CASSALAGGTDTQYF.

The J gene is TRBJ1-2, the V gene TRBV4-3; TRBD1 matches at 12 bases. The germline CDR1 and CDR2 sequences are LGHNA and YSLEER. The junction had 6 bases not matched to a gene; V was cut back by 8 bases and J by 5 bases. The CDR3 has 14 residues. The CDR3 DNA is TGCGCCAGCGGCCCGGGACAGGGGGCGTATGGCTACACCTTC. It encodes CASGPGQGAYGYTF.

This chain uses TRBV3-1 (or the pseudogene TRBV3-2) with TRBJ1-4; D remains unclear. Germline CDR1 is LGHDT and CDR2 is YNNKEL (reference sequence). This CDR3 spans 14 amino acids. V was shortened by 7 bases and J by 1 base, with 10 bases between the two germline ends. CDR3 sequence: CASKRSGTNEKLFF. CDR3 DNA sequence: TGTGCCAGCAAGCGAAGCGGAACTAATGAAAAACTGTTTTTT.

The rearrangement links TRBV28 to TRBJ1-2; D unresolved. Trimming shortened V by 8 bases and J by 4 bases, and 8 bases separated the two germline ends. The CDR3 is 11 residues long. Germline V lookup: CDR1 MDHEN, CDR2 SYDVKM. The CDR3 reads CASGPRYGYTF. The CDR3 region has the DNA TGTGCCAGCGGACCGCGCTATGGCTACACCTTC.

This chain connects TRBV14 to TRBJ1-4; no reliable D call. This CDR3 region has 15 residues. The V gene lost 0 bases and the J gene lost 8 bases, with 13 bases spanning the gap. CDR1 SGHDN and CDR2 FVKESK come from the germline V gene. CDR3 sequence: CASSQDREVIEKLFF. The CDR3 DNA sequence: TGTGCCAGCAGCCAAGATCGGGAGGTTATAGAAAAACTGTTTTTT.

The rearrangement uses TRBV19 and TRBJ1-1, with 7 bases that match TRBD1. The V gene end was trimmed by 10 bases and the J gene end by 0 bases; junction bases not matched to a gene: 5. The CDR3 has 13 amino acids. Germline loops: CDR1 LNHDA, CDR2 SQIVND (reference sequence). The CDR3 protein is CATWDRVNTEAFF. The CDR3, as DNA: TGTGCCACCTGGGACAGAGTGAACACTGAAGCTTTCTTT.

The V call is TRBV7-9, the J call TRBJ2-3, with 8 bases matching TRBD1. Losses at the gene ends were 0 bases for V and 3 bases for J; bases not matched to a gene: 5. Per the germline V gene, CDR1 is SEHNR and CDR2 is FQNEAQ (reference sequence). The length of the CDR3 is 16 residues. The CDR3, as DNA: TGTGCCAGCAGCTTAGCACGGGACAGGTCAACAGATACGCAGTATTTT. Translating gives CASSLARDRSTDTQYF.

The CDR3 spells CASSLAGTGAGTEAFF. The CDR3 DNA reads as TGCGCCAGCAGCTTGGCCGGGACTGGGGCCGGCACTGAAGCTTTCTTT. The chain joins TRBV5-1 to TRBJ1-1; D possibly corresponds to TRBD1 (5 bases). Germline CDR1 SGHRS, CDR2 YFSETQ. This CDR3 is built from 16 residues. The V and J ends lost 0 bases and 4 bases respectively, with 16 bases between them.

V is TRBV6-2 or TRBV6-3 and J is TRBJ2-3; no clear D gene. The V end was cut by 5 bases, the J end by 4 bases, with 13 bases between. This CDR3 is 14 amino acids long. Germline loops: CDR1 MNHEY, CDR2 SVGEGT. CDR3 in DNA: TGTGCCAGCAGTCTCCGCGTTGAGGCAGATACGCAGTATTTT. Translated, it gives CASSLRVEADTQYF.

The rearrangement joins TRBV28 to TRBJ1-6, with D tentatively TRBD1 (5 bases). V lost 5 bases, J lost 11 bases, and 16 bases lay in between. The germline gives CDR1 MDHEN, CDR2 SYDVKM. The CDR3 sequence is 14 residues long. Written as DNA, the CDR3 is TGTGCCAGCAGTCCCCGGGACCCCTATCCACCCCTCCACTTT. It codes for CASSPRDPYPPLHF.

The CDR3, as DNA: TGTGCCGGCTCACAGGGGATTGGCACTGAAGCTTTCTTT. This gives the protein CAGSQGIGTEAFF. The chain employs TRBV30 and TRBJ1-1; 7 nucleotides agree with TRBD1. This CDR3 is built from 13 residues. Germline CDR1 and CDR2: GTSNPN and SVGIG (reference sequence). V gave up 8 bases and J gave up 4 bases; unmatched junction bases: 10.

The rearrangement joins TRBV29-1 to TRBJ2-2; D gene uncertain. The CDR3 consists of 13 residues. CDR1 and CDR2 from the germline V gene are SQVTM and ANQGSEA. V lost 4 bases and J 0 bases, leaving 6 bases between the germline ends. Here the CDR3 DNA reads TGCAGCGTTGGGCAGACGAACACCGGGGAGCTGTTTTTT. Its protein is CSVGQTNTGELFF.

Here the CDR3 DNA reads TGCGCCAGCAGCCAAGATCTGTTACAGAACTATGGCTACACCTTC. It is translated as CASSQDLLQNYGYTF. The rearrangement uses TRBV4-1 and TRBJ1-2; D is undetermined. CDR3 size: 15 residues. Germline CDR1 MGHRA, CDR2 YSYEKL. The germline V and J ends were trimmed by 0 bases and 2 bases, with 10 bases remaining between them.

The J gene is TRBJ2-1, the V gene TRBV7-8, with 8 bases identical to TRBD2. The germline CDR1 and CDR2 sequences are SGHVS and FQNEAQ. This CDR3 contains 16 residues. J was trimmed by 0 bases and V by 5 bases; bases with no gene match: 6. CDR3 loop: CASSPTSASSYNEQFF. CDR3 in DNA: TGTGCCAGCAGCCCGACTAGCGCTAGCTCCTACAATGAGCAGTTCTTC.

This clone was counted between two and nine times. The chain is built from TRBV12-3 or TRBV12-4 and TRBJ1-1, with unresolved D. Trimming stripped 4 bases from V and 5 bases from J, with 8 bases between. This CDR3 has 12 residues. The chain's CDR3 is CASSWRGTEAFF. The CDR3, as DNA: TGTGCCAGCAGTTGGCGAGGGACTGAAGCTTTCTTT.

Written as DNA, the CDR3 is TGTGCCAGCAGTGAAACCCTATCCTACGAGCAGTACGTC. It translates to CASSETLSYEQYV. J is TRBJ2-7 and V is TRBV6-1; the D is unclear. Germline lookup yields CDR1 MNHNS and CDR2 SASEGT. Trimming took off 2 bases at V and 1 base at J, with 6 bases between the two ends. The CDR3 runs to 13 residues.

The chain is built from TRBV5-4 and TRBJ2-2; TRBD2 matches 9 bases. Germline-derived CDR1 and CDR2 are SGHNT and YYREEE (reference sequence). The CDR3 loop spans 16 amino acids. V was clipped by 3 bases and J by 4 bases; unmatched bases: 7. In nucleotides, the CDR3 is TGTGCCAGCAGCTGGGGCACTAGCGGGCGCACCGGGGAGCTGTTTTTT. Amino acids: CASSWGTSGRTGELFF.

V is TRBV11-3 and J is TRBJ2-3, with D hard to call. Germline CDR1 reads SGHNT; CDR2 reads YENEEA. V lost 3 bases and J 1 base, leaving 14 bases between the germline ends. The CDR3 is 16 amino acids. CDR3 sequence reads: CASSFTLSRGTDTQYF. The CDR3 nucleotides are TGTGCCAGCAGCTTTACTCTCAGCCGGGGCACAGATACGCAGTATTTT.

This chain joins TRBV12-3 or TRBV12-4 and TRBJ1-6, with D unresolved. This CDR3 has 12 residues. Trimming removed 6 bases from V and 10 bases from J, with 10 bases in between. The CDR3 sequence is CASSYPASPLHF. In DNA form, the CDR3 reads TGTGCCAGCAGCTATCCTGCATCACCCCTCCACTTT.

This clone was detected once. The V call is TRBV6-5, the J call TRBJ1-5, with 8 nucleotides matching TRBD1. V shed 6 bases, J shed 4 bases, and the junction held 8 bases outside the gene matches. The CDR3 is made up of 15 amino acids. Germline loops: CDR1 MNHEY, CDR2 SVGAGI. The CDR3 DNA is TGTGCCAGCAGGGTTGACAGGGGAAAAAATCAGCCCCAGCATTTT. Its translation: CASRVDRGKNQPQHF.

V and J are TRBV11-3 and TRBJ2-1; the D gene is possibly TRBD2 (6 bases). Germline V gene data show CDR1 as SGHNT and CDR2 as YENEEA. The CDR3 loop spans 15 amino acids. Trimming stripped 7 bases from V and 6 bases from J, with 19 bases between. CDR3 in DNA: TGTGCCAGCACCAACGGGGACTCCCCCAGCAATGAGCAGTTCTTC. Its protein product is CASTNGDSPSNEQFF.

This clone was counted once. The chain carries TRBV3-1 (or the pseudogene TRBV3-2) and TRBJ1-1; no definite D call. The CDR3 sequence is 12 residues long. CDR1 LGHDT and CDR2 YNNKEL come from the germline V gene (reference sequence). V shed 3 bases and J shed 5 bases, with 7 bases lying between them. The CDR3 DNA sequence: TGTGCCAGCAGCCATTCGAGGACTGAAGCTTTCTTT. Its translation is CASSHSRTEAFF.